This entry lists 10 T cell receptor beta chains sequenced from one sample in a study of T-cell memory formation after mild COVID-19. TCRdb recomputed calls from the 5' RACE reads with MiXCR, one row per CDR3 protein. The sample holds over 500,000 distinct CDR3 sequences, roughly 17% seen once. The sequenced material came from PBMCs or a T cell subset sorted from them (not recorded which). These receptors all stem from an adult woman who had mild COVID-19 (a few samples of this study predate the infection). Cell type and time point are not known.

The chain employs TRBV4-1 and TRBJ2-7; 8 nucleotides align to TRBD2. Trimming at V came to 3 bases and at J to 0 bases, leaving 7 bases not matched to a gene. Germline V lookup: CDR1 MGHRA, CDR2 YSYEKL. The CDR3 covers 16 residues. This CDR3 reads CASSQPQSGSSYEQYF. In DNA form, the CDR3 reads TGCGCCAGCAGCCAGCCCCAGAGCGGGAGCTCCTACGAGCAGTACTTC.

The rearrangement joins TRBV20-1 to TRBJ1-2; D gene ambiguous. The V end lost 0 bases, the J end lost 5 bases, and 19 bases lay between the germline ends. Germline V CDR1 and CDR2: DFQATT, SNEGSKA (reference sequence). The CDR3 has 16 amino acids. CDR3 amino acids: CSARDNRGVRSYGYTF. The CDR3 DNA is TGCAGTGCTAGAGATAATCGGGGTGTCAGGAGTTATGGCTACACCTTC.

This clonotype was detected ten times or more. This chain links TRBV4-3 with TRBJ2-3; the match to TRBD2 covers 9 bases. Germline trimming cut 1 base from V and 2 bases from J; bases unmatched to any gene: 4. The V gene's germline CDR1 is LGHNA and CDR2 YSLEER. The CDR3 is made up of 16 amino acids. CDR3 protein: CASSQGPSGVTDTQYF. The DNA for the CDR3 is TGCGCCAGCAGCCAAGGTCCTAGCGGGGTCACAGATACGCAGTATTTT.

This CDR3 reads CASSVASGRVSYNEQFF. For the CDR3, the DNA is TGTGCCAGCAGCGTGGCTAGCGGGAGGGTCTCCTACAATGAGCAGTTCTTC. The V call is TRBV9, the J call TRBJ2-1, with 12 nucleotides matching TRBD2. The germline V gene encodes CDR1 SGDLS and CDR2 YYNGEE. V shed 2 bases, J shed 0 bases, and the junction held 3 bases outside the gene matches. This CDR3 comprises 17 residues. The complete variable domain, with remaining parts taken from reference TRBV9 and TRBJ2-1, reads DSGVTQTPKHLITATGQRVTLRCSPRSGDLSVYWYQQSLDQGLQFLIQYYNGEERAKGNILERFSAQQFPDLHSELNLSSLELGDSALYFCASSVASGRVSYNEQFFGPGTRLTVL.

This clonotype was seen many times. The rearrangement uses TRBV15 and TRBJ2-5; D remains ambiguous. Germline loops: CDR1 LNHNV, CDR2 YYDKDF (reference sequence). V lost 0 bases and J lost 5, with 19 bases in between. The CDR3 is 17 residues long. The CDR3 loop reads CATSRDGASLVGETQYF. CDR3 DNA: TGTGCCACCAGCAGAGATGGAGCCTCGTTGGTCGGGGAGACCCAGTACTTC.

This clonotype was picked up a small number of times. This sequence joins TRBV7-9 and TRBJ2-4; D may be TRBD2 (6 bases). Germline V gene data show CDR1 as SEHNR and CDR2 as FQNEAQ (reference sequence). V dropped 5 bases and J dropped 0 bases, with 20 bases sitting between them. This CDR3 has 18 residues. CDR3 residues: CASSPPRGSGLAKNIQYF. DNA of the CDR3: TGTGCCAGCAGCCCACCCCGGGGGAGCGGGCTAGCCAAAAACATTCAGTACTTC.

This clonotype was detected a few times. The chain uses TRBV7-9 and TRBJ2-1; 7 bases align to TRBD2. The length of the CDR3 is 15 residues. The V and J ends lost 5 bases and 7 bases, in that order; junction bases with no gene match: 11. Germline CDR1 and CDR2: SEHNR and FQNEAQ (reference sequence). This chain's CDR3 is CASSLFRGVANEQFF. The CDR3 bases are TGTGCCAGCAGCCTTTTTCGGGGGGTGGCGAATGAGCAGTTCTTC.

J is TRBJ2-7 and V is TRBV7-9; the D gene is possibly TRBD1 (6 bases). V was cut by 3 bases and J by 5 bases, with 14 bases left in between. Germline V gives CDR1 SEHNR, CDR2 FQNEAQ (reference sequence). This CDR3 contains 14 residues. The CDR3 DNA reads as TGTGCCAGCAGCTTGACAGGCTCTAAGGACGAGCAGTACTTC. This sequence encodes CASSLTGSKDEQYF.

This clonotype turned up a few times. The chain employs TRBV5-1 and TRBJ1-6; 9 bases agree with TRBD1. J lost 10 bases, V lost 0 bases, and 5 bases had no gene match. This CDR3 has 15 residues. Germline V gene sequence: CDR1 SGHRS, CDR2 YFSETQ. For the CDR3, the DNA is TGCGCCAGCAGCTTGGCCTCGGGACAGGGCTCACCCCTCCACTTT. Residues: CASSLASGQGSPLHF.

The V call is TRBV19, the J call TRBJ1-5; tentatively, D is TRBD1 (5 bases). CDR3 length equals 13 residues. V shed 8 bases and J shed 4 bases, with 12 bases lying between them. Germline V gene sequence: CDR1 LNHDA, CDR2 SQIVND (reference sequence). In nucleotides, the CDR3 is TGTGCCAGTGACCAGGGTGGAAATCAGCCCCAGCATTTT. Translating it yields CASDQGGNQPQHF. Full variable domain (outside the CDR3, taken from reference TRBV19 and TRBJ1-5): DGGITQSPKYLFRKEGQNVTLSCEQNLNHDAMYWYRQDPGQGLRLIYYSQIVNDFQKGDIAEGYSVSREKKESFPLTVTSAQKNPTAFYLCASDQGGNQPQHFGDGTRLSIL.